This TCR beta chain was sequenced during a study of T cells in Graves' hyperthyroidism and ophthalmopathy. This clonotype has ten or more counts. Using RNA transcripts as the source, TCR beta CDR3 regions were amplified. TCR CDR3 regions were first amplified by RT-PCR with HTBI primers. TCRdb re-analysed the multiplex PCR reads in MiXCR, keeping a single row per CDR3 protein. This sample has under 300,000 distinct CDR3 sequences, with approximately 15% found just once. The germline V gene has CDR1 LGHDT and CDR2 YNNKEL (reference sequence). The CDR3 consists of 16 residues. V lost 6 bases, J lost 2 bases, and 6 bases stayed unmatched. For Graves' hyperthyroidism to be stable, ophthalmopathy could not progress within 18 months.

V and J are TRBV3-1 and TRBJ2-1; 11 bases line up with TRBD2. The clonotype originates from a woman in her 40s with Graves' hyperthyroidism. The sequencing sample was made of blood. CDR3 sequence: CASRPTSGATYNEQFF. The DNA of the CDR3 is TGTGCCAGCAGGCCGACTAGCGGGGCCACCTACAATGAGCAGTTCTTC.